Presented here are 13 T cell receptor beta chains from one specimen sequenced in a study of blood T cell repertoires in COVID-19. Using immunoSEQ multiplex PCR, the repertoire was profiled, and TCRdb retains in-frame clones only, with some absent. The sample lists about 260,000 clones, around 90% seen once, with 0.85% to 0.9% in the top ten. Sequencing was performed on PBMCs or T cells enriched from blood (not recorded which). The receptors come from a man aged 45-60 years who had been exposed to COVID-19.

The J gene is TRBJ1-5, the V gene TRBV28, with 8 nucleotides matching TRBD1. Losses at the gene ends were 5 bases for V and 4 bases for J; bases not matched to a gene: 10. Germline loops: CDR1 MDHEN, CDR2 SYDVKM. The CDR3 runs to 16 residues. The CDR3 region has the DNA TGTGCCAGCAGTCAAATTCAGGGGGCCCCAAATCAGCCCCAGCATTTT. Its protein is CASSQIQGAPNQPQHF.

This chain connects TRBV18 to TRBJ2-5, with 8 bases fitting TRBD1. This CDR3 has 16 residues. Trimming removed 3 bases from V and 0 bases from J; junction bases left unmatched: 6. CDR1 and CDR2 (germline): KGHSH, LQKENI. This chain's CDR3 is CASSPPDRAYQETQYF. CDR3 DNA sequence: TGTGCCAGCTCACCTCCGGACAGGGCTTACCAAGAGACCCAGTACTTC.

The chain links TRBV9 to TRBJ2-2; 7 bases map to TRBD1. Per germline, CDR1 SGDLS and CDR2 YYNGEE. With V trimmed by 5 bases and J by 1 base, 5 bases remained unmatched. The CDR3 loop spans 15 amino acids. CDR3 nucleotides: TGTGCCAGCAGGGGCAGGACAGGGAACACCGGGGAGCTGTTTTTT. It yields the protein CASRGRTGNTGELFF.

The J gene is TRBJ2-1, the V gene TRBV19, with D possibly TRBD2 on 5 matching bases. This CDR3 comprises 15 residues. Germline assignment: CDR1 LNHDA and CDR2 SQIVND (reference sequence). Trimming stripped 2 bases from V and 2 bases from J, with 10 bases between. Here the CDR3 reads CASSIRIGTYNEQFF. The CDR3 nucleotides are TGTGCCAGTAGTATAAGGATCGGGACCTACAATGAGCAGTTCTTC.

The gene calls are TRBV28 and TRBJ2-2; 14 bases map to TRBD2. This CDR3 contains 16 residues. Germline trimming cut 2 bases from V and 7 bases from J; bases unmatched to any gene: 3. Germline CDR1 is MDHEN and CDR2 is SYDVKM. CDR3 nucleotides: TGTGCCAGCAGTTTACAGGGACTAGCGGGAGACGGGGAGCTGTTTTTT. This encodes CASSLQGLAGDGELFF.

V gene TRBV19 combines with J gene TRBJ1-5, with D possibly TRBD1 on 5 matching bases. The V gene's germline CDR1 is LNHDA and CDR2 SQIVND (reference sequence). The CDR3 length is 12 residues. Trimming stripped 5 bases from V and 11 bases from J, with 13 bases between. This CDR3 is CASSLGQLSQHF. In nucleotides, the CDR3 is TGTGCCAGTAGTTTGGGGCAACTTTCCCAGCATTTT.

A single count supports this clone. The rearrangement links TRBV7-3 to TRBJ2-2, with D perhaps TRBD2 (6 bases). V was cut by 5 bases and J by 5 bases, with 15 bases left in between. Germline lookup yields CDR1 SGHTA and CDR2 FQGTGA. This CDR3 comprises 15 residues. The DNA for the CDR3 is TGTGCCAGCAGCCTGACTAGAGAGAGGACCGGGGAGCTGTTTTTT. This sequence encodes CASSLTRERTGELFF.

The chain has TRBV5-1 and TRBJ1-5, with D possibly TRBD1 on 6 matching bases. The CDR3 runs to 15 residues. The V end lost 7 bases, the J end lost 3 bases, and 17 bases lay between the germline ends. Germline CDR1 and CDR2: SGHRS and YFSETQ. CDR3 in amino acids: CASRLGALNNQPQHF. In DNA, the CDR3 is TGCGCCAGCCGGTTGGGGGCCCTAAACAATCAGCCCCAGCATTTT.

The J gene is TRBJ1-1, the V gene TRBV9; D gene uncertain. Germline-derived CDR1 and CDR2 are SGDLS and YYNGEE. CDR3 length: 14 amino acids. The ends were cut back, 1 base at V and 1 base at J, with 8 bases in the middle. DNA of the CDR3: TGTGCCAGCAGCGTATCAGGTTCGAACACTGAAGCTTTCTTT. Amino acid sequence: CASSVSGSNTEAFF.

CDR3 protein: CASSEHSQILNYGYTF. In DNA form, the CDR3 reads TGTGCCAGCAGTGAACACAGCCAGATCCTTAACTATGGCTACACCTTC. The J gene is TRBJ1-2, the V gene TRBV6-1, with D hard to call. V lost 2 bases and J lost 1, with 14 bases in between. The CDR3 length is 16 residues. Per germline, CDR1 MNHNS and CDR2 SASEGT.

This clone was seen just once. This chain uses TRBV18 with TRBJ2-2; 7 bases fit TRBD1. The CDR3 runs 13 residues. With V trimmed by 5 bases and J by 7 bases, 4 bases remained unmatched. Germline V gene sequence: CDR1 KGHSH, CDR2 LQKENI. In nucleotides, the CDR3 is TGTGCCAGCTCAAATGGACAGGACGGGGAGCTGTTTTTT. Translating it yields CASSNGQDGELFF.

The chain couples TRBV2 to TRBJ1-4; TRBD1 matches 8 bases. From germline, CDR1 is SNHLY and CDR2 FYNNEI. The CDR3 spans 17 residues. Germline trimming cut 0 bases from V and 4 bases from J; bases unmatched to any gene: 7. DNA for the CDR3: TGTGCCAGCAGTGAAGCAACGAGACAGGGGTATAATGAAAAACTGTTTTTT. It yields the protein CASSEATRQGYNEKLFF.

The chain combines TRBV10-3 with TRBJ1-1; D is unclear. The CDR3 consists of 13 residues. V was shortened by 6 bases and J by 6 bases, with 14 bases between the two germline ends. Germline loops: CDR1 ENHRY, CDR2 SYGVKD. CDR3 residues: CAIREFISPEAFF. As DNA, the CDR3 is TGTGCCATCAGGGAATTCATTAGCCCTGAAGCTTTCTTT.